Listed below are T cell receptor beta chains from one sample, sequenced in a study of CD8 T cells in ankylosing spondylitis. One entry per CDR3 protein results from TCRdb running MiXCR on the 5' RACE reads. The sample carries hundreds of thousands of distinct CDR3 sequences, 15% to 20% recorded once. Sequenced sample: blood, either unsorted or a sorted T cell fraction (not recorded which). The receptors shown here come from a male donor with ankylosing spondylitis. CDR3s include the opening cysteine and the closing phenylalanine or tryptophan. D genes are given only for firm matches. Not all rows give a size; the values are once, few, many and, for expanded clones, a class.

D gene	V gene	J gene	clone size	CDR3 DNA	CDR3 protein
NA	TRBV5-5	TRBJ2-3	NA	TGTGCCAGCAGCCGGAGATGGGGGAGGACGGATACGCAGTATTTT	CASSRRWGRTDTQYF
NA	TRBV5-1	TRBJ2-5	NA	TGCGCCAGCAGCCCGCCACAAGCGCAGGAGACCCAGTACTTC	CASSPPQAQETQYF
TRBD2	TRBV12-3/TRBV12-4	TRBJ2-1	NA	TGTGCCAGCAGAGCCGGGGGACTAGCGGGGGCCAATGAGCAGTTCTTC	CASRAGGLAGANEQFF
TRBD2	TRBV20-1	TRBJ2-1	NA	TGCAGTGCTAGAGATCAACTAGCGCACTCCTACAATGAGCAGTTCTTC	CSARDQLAHSYNEQFF
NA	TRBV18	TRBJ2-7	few	TGTGCCAGCTCACCTTGGACAGCTTACGAGCAGTACTTC	CASSPWTAYEQYF
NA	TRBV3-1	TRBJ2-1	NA	TGTGCCAGCAGCCAAGTTCTTGGGCTAGGGGGAAATGAGCAGTTCTTC	CASSQVLGLGGNEQFF
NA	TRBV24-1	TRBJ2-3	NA	TGTGCCACCAGTGATGCCACTAGCACAGATACGCAGTATTTT	CATSDATSTDTQYF
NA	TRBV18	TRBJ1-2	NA	TGTGCCAGCTCACCAGGGAGGGATCACTATGGCTACACCTTC	CASSPGRDHYGYTF
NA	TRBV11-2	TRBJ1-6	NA	TGTGCCAGCAGCTTAGTGGGACAAGTCCTCCACTTT	CASSLVGQVLHF
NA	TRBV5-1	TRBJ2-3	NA	TGCGCCAGCAGCTTGAGAGGAAGGGGGGGTGGTGCAGATACGCAGTATTTT	CASSLRGRGGGADTQYF
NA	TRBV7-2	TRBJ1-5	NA	TGTGCCAGCAGCTCCGGGGGTCTCAGGGGTCAGCCCCAGCATTTT	CASSSGGLRGQPQHF
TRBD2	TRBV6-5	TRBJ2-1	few	TGTGCCAGCAGTTACCCCTTAGCGGGGCAAGACAATGAGCAGTTCTTC	CASSYPLAGQDNEQFF
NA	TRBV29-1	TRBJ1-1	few	TGCAGCGTTACCAGGGGTAACGCTGAAGCTTTCTTT	CSVTRGNAEAFF
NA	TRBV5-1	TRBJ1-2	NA	TGCGCCAGCAGCTTGGTACAGGCAGACTATGGCTACACCTTC	CASSLVQADYGYTF
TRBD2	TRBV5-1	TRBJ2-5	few	TGCGCCAGCAGCCCGGGGACTAGCGAGCCGACCCAGTACTTC	CASSPGTSEPTQYF
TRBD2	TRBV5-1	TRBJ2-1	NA	TGCGCCAGCAGCTTGGTTGGTCGTACGACGGGAGGGCCGTCCTACAATGAGCAGTTCTTC	CASSLVGRTTGGPSYNEQFF
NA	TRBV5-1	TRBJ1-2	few	TGCGCCAGCAGCTCGGGAGCAGACAGTCCTATCTATGGCTACACCTTC	CASSSGADSPIYGYTF
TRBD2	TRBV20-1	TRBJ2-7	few	TGCAGTGCTCCGACTAGCGGGCGACACTACGAGCAGTACTTC	CSAPTSGRHYEQYF
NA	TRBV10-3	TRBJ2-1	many	TGTGCCATCAATAAGGACACCCACAATGAGCAGTTCTTC	CAINKDTHNEQFF
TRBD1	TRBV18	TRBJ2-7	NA	TGTGCCAGCTCACCCCGACAGGGTAGAGGGAACTACGAGCAGTACTTC	CASSPRQGRGNYEQYF
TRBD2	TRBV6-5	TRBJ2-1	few	TGTGCCAGCAGTTACACTGGGACTAGCGGGATCTACAATGAGCAGTTCTTC	CASSYTGTSGIYNEQFF
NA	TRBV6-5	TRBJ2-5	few	TGTGCCAGCAGTATACGACTAACTCCGAACCAAGAGACCCAGTACTTC	CASSIRLTPNQETQYF
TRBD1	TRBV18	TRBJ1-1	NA	TGTGCCAGCTCACCATCACAGGGGGCAGGGGAAGCTTTCTTT	CASSPSQGAGEAFF
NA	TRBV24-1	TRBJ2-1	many	TGTGCCACCAGTGACGCACGGGACCAAATCAATGAGCAGTTCTTC	CATSDARDQINEQFF
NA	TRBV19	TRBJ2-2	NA	TGTGCCAGTAGTTTTAAGAGGACAAACACCGGGGAGCTGTTTTTT	CASSFKRTNTGELFF
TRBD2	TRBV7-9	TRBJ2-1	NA	TGTGCCAGCATCCTTAGCGGGAGAGTTATCGATGAGCAGTTCTTC	CASILSGRVIDEQFF
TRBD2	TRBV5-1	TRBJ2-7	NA	TGCGCCAGCAGCTTGGCCCCACCGACTAGCGGGAGTTACGAGCAGTACTTC	CASSLAPPTSGSYEQYF
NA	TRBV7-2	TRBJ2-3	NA	TGTGCCAGCAGCCCCACCGGGACGCAGTATTTT	CASSPTGTQYF
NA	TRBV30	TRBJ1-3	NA	TGTGCCTGGAGTAGCTCTGGAAACACCATATATTTT	CAWSSSGNTIYF
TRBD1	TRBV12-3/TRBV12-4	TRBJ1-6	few	TGTGCCAGCAGCCGTACAGGGGACCTCTATAATTCACCCCTCCACTTT	CASSRTGDLYNSPLHF
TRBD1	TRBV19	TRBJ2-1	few	TGTGCCAGTAGTATTCGGGACAGGGGTGGGGATGAGCAGTTCTTC	CASSIRDRGGDEQFF
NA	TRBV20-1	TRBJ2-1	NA	TGCAGTGCTAGTGGCGGGGCCAGCTCCTACAATGAGCAGTTCTTC	CSASGGASSYNEQFF
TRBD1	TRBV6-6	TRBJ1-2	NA	TGTGCCAGCAGTTACGGGGACAGGGAGTACGGCTACACCTTC	CASSYGDREYGYTF
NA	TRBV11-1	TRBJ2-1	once	TGTGCCAGCAGCTTAGGGACCCGCTCGAGAAACTCCTACAATGAGCAGTTCTTC	CASSLGTRSRNSYNEQFF
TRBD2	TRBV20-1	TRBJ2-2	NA	TGCAGTGCTATAGGAGCGGGGTCGGGCACCGGGGAGCTGTTTTTT	CSAIGAGSGTGELFF
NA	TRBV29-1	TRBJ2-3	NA	TGCAGCGTCAAAAGGGACACTGATACGCAGTATTTT	CSVKRDTDTQYF
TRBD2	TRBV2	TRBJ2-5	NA	TGTGCCAGCACCCCGGGACTAGGCCAAGAGACCCAGTACTTC	CASTPGLGQETQYF
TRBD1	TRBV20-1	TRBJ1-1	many	TGCAGTGCTAGAGATGTGGGACAGGGTAAGACTTTCTTT	CSARDVGQGKTFF
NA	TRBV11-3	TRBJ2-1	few	TGTGCCAGCAGCTTCAGCGGCTACTACAATGAGCAGTTCTTC	CASSFSGYYNEQFF
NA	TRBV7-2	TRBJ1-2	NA	TGTGCCAGCAGCCAGCAGGGAGGGTTTGTTGCCTACACCTTC	CASSQQGGFVAYTF
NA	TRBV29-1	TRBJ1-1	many	TGCAGCGCAAAGGATGCTGAAGCTTTCTTT	CSAKDAEAFF
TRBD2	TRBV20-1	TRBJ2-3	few	TGCAGTGCTAGAGATAGTTTGAGACTAGCGGGAGGTACGCAGTATTTT	CSARDSLRLAGGTQYF
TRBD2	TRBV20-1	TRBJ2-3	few	TGCAGTGCTAGAGCTCCTAGCGGGAGCATACCAGATACGCAGTATTTT	CSARAPSGSIPDTQYF
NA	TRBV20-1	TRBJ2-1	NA	TGCAGTGCTAGTCCGCAGGGGATTAGGAATGAGCAGTTCTTC	CSASPQGIRNEQFF
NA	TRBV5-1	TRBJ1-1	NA	TGCGCCAGCAGCTCACAGGGCCCGAACACTGAAGCTTTCTTT	CASSSQGPNTEAFF
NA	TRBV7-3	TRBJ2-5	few	TGTGCCAGCAGCTTATCTGTCCAAGAGACCCAGTACTTC	CASSLSVQETQYF
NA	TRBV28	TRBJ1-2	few	TGTGCCAGCAGTTTCCGCCCGCCGGGACCTTCTAACTATGGCTACACCTTC	CASSFRPPGPSNYGYTF
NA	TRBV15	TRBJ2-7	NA	TGTGCCACCAGCAGAGATTGGGACACCTCCTACGAGCAGTACTTC	CATSRDWDTSYEQYF
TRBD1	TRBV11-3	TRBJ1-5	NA	TGTGCCAGCCATGCCAGGGGGGGGTGGAATCAGCCCCAGCATTTT	CASHARGGWNQPQHF